This T cell receptor (beta chain) was sequenced for a study of cytomegalovirus exposure and HLA in healthy donors (dated by TCRdb to 2016 to 2017). Broadly, across the study: According to a later analysis, the approximately 130 validation repertoires were produced on the same platform as the 700 or so repertoires of the first cohort. The study aimed to test whether cataloging public T cell receptors could reveal signatures of past pathogen exposure. In addition to the first cohort of hundreds of subjects, a separate validation cohort of approximately 110 different subjects was used. To predict cytomegalovirus infection status, the study brought together high-throughput TCR immunosequencing, statistical association of individual TCRs with disease status, and machine learning. Overall results and qualifications from the work: The classifier was reported to diagnose cytomegalovirus status with high specificity and sensitivity in both the original cohort and the validation cohort. Of the cluster scores, around 95% were above 0 in a later analysis, which found that TCRs clustered in the first cohort also tended to co-occur in the roughly 130 validation repertoires. Across donors, most TCR sequences were observed very rarely, whereas some public TCRs were present in many individuals. The study gave a list of around 170 TCR beta chains associated with cytomegalovirus. A later analysis lacked HLA typing for the validation cohort, so it scored co-occurrence in that cohort across all 110 or so repertoires. A few of the identified cytomegalovirus-associated TCR beta chains were confirmed in vitro to be specific for cytomegalovirus antigens. According to the authors, the approach could potentially be generalized to other disease states and immunological phenotypes.

The donors were included in the validation cohort of over a hundred subjects, a group kept apart from the roughly 610-subject first cohort. The method was the immunoSEQ multiplex PCR assay. Per the source publication's procedure: To diagnose cytomegalovirus status from the catalog of TCR beta chain sequences, a statistical classification framework was built. TCRdb obtained this table from immuneACCESS and retained in-frame rearrangements with V and J assigned. These tables miss some clones; where compared with another copy, unresolved V genes account for less than half of the shortfall, and the remainder is unexplained. From that table come the V and J calls and clone size; the DNA was used to work out D and trimming. The sample table contains 90,000 to 100,000 clones; only one count was recorded for about 90% of them. The ten most abundant clones make up approximately 6.3% of the sample. Notes on this clone: The antigen it recognizes is unknown. No much larger clonotype is one base removed from it; base qualities were not supplied.

Taken from the germline V gene, the CDR1 and CDR2 loops are SNHLY and FYNNEI. Trimming costs V 9 bases and J 1 base, and their ends lie 13 bases apart. There are 13 amino acids in the CDR3, from cysteine to phenylalanine inclusive. The retained sequence is limited to the CDR3, 39 bases, with the frame set at the first base. The chain is encoded by TRBV2 joined to TRBJ2-7; matching of 6 bases hints at TRBD2 as the D gene. What was sequenced was PBMCs. This receptor was identified in a man aged 18-30 years in good health and CMV-seropositive. The base sequence is TGTGCCAGGGCGGCGGGACCTTCCTACGAGCAGTACTTC. It encodes CARAAGPSYEQYF.